This T cell receptor beta chain emerged from a study of technical replicates of blood from several donors. CDR3 length equals 15 residues. Deletions cut 3 bases from V and 0 bases from J, with 9 bases between. Germline V gene sequence: CDR1 LNHDA, CDR2 SQIVND (reference sequence). TCRdb keeps only in-frame clones here, not all; method: immunoSEQ multiplex PCR. The data contain roughly 70,000 clones, about 89% of them seen just once; the ten biggest clones take up over 4%. The chain has TRBV19 and TRBJ2-1; D is perhaps TRBD1 (6 bases). Sequencing was carried out using PBMCs. This receptor was obtained from a human donor in good health. Some clones in this sample may be carry-over from other donors' samples. The CDR3 DNA reads as TGTGCCAGTAGTATGAGACAGGTCTCCTACAATGAGCAGTTCTTC. Protein product: CASSMRQVSYNEQFF.